The rows below give T cell receptor beta chains drawn from one sample of a study of T cell responses to AZD1222 COVID-19 vaccine. TCRdb keeps only in-frame clones here, not all; method: immunoSEQ multiplex PCR. The table has 100,000 to 110,000 clones, over 90% seen once. This specimen was peripheral blood, taken on day 0 of AZD1222 vaccination. These receptors were taken from an adult in good health. CDR3s include the opening cysteine and the closing phenylalanine or tryptophan. Each record gives: J gene, D gene, V gene, CDR3 protein. A D gene is named only where the DNA matches it firmly.

J: TRBJ2-1
D: TRBD2
V: TRBV6-1
CDR3: CASSEMGLAGVPGNEQFF

J: TRBJ2-6
D: TRBD2
V: TRBV30
CDR3: CAWTSGGAFSGANVLTF

J: TRBJ2-1
D: NA
V: TRBV3-1/TRBV3-2
CDR3: CASSPPGERSPYNEQFF

J: TRBJ1-2
D: NA
V: TRBV28
CDR3: CASSFRRYGYTF

J: TRBJ1-2
D: NA
V: TRBV11-2
CDR3: CASSDSRGGFSYGYTF

J: TRBJ2-5
D: TRBD1
V: TRBV24-1
CDR3: CATSDPDRDETQYF

J: TRBJ1-2
D: NA
V: TRBV19
CDR3: CASTEGGAWAYGYTF

J: TRBJ1-5
D: NA
V: TRBV2
CDR3: CASSLTVNSNQPQHF

J: TRBJ1-2
D: NA
V: TRBV10-1
CDR3: CASSESGSVGVGGYTF

J: TRBJ2-5
D: TRBD1
V: TRBV7-9
CDR3: CASSPRTGLRETQYF

J: TRBJ2-1
D: NA
V: TRBV27
CDR3: CASSLGPGRGDNEQFF

J: TRBJ2-3
D: NA
V: TRBV5-4
CDR3: CASSPGTSTDTQYF

J: TRBJ2-7
D: TRBD1
V: TRBV18
CDR3: CASSRDRSYEQYF

J: TRBJ1-2
D: NA
V: TRBV12-3/TRBV12-4
CDR3: CASEGQGNYGYTF

J: TRBJ2-7
D: TRBD2
V: TRBV2
CDR3: CASSAGGLAGLEQYF

J: TRBJ2-3
D: NA
V: TRBV14
CDR3: CASSHPGAPDTQYF

J: TRBJ2-6
D: NA
V: TRBV27
CDR3: CASSQRGANVLTF

J: TRBJ2-3
D: TRBD2
V: TRBV5-1
CDR3: CASSLGGLAGSGTDTQYF

J: TRBJ2-7
D: TRBD2
V: TRBV12-3/TRBV12-4
CDR3: CASSFAGGPHF

J: TRBJ2-2
D: NA
V: TRBV19
CDR3: CASIDRVPATGELFF

J: TRBJ2-2
D: NA
V: TRBV5-1
CDR3: CASSPNKNAGIYGELFF

J: TRBJ2-7
D: NA
V: TRBV2
CDR3: CAGHGDGGYEQYF

J: TRBJ2-1
D: TRBD2
V: TRBV9
CDR3: CASSPGLAEGNDNEQFF

J: TRBJ1-4
D: NA
V: TRBV19
CDR3: CASKSVATNEKLFF

J: TRBJ2-2
D: NA
V: TRBV14
CDR3: CASSSSLVGSLGGELFF

J: TRBJ2-7
D: NA
V: TRBV23-1
CDR3: CASVGSTDPYEQYF